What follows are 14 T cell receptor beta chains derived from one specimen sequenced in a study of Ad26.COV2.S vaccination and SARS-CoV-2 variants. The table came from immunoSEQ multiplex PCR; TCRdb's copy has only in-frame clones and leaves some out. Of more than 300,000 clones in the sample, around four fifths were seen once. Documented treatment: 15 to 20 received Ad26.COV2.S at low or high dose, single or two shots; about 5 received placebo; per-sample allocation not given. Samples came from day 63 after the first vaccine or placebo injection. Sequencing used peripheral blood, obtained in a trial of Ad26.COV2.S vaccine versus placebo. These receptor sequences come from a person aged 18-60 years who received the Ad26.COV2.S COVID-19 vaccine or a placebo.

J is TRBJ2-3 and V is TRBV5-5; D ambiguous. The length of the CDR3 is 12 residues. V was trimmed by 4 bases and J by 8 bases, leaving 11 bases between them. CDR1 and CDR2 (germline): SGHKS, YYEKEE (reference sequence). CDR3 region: CASSPVSFTQYF. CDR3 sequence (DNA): TGTGCCAGCAGCCCCGTGAGCTTTACGCAGTATTTT. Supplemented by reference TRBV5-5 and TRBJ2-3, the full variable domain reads DAGVTQSPTHLIKTRGQQVTLRCSPISGHKSVSWYQQVLGQGPQFIFQYYEKEERGRGNFPDRFSARQFPNYSSELNVNALLLGDSALYLCASSPVSFTQYFGPGTRLTVL.

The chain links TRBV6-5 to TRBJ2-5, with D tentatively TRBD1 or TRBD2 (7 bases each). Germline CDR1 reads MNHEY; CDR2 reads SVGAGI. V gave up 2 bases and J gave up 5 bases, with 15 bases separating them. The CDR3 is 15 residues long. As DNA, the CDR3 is TGTGCCAGCAGTTACGGTCAGGGGGGGCTCGAGACCCAGTACTTC. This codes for CASSYGQGGLETQYF.

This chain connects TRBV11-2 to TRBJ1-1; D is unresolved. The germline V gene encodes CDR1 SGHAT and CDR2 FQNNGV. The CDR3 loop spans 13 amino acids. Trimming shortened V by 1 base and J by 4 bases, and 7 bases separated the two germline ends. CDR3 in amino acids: CASSLAGFTEAFF. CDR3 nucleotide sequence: TGTGCCAGCAGCTTAGCGGGGTTCACTGAAGCTTTCTTT.

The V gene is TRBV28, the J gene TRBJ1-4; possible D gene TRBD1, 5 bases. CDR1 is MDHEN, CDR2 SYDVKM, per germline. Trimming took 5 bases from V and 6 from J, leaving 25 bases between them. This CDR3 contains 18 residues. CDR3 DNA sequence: TGTGCCAGCAGTCCCTACCCCGTCCAGAGGGGCGGGGATGAAAAACTGTTTTTT. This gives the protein CASSPYPVQRGGDEKLFF.

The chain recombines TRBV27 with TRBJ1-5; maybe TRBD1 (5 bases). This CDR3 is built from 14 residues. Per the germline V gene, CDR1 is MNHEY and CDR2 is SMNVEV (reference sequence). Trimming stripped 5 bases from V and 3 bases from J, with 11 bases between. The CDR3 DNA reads TGTGCCAGCAGTCCCGGGACCTACAATCAGCCCCAGCATTTT. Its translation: CASSPGTYNQPQHF.

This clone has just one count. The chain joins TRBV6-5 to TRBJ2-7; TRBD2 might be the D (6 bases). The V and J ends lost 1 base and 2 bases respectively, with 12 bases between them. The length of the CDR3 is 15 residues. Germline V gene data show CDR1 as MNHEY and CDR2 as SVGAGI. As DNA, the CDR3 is TGTGCCAGCAGTTACTTTGGTGGGGGGACCTACGAGCAGTACTTC. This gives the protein CASSYFGGGTYEQYF.

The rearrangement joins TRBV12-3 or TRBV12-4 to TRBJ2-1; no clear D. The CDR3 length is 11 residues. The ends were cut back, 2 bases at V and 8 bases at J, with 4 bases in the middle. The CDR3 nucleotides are TGTGCCAGCAGTTTACTAGATGAGCAGTTCTTC. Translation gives CASSLLDEQFF.

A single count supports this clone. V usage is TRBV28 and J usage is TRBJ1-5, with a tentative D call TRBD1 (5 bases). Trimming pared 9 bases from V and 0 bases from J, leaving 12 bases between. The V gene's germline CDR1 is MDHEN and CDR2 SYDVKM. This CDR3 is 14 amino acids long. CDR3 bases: TGTGCCAGTGGGGGAGCCTATAGCAATCAGCCCCAGCATTTT. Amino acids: CASGGAYSNQPQHF.

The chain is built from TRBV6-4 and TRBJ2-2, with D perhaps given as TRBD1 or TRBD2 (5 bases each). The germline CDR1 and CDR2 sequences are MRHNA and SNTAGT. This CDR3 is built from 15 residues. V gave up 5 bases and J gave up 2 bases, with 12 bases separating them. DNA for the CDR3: TGTGCCAGCAGTTCACACCGGGACAACACCGGGGAGCTGTTTTTT. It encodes CASSSHRDNTGELFF.

The CDR3 protein is CASSPRTPNTEAFF. As DNA, the CDR3 is TGTGCCAGCAGCCCCCGGACACCCAACACTGAAGCTTTCTTT. The J gene is TRBJ1-1, the V gene TRBV14; D possibly corresponds to TRBD1 (5 bases). The germline V and J ends were trimmed by 4 bases and 2 bases, with 11 bases remaining between them. CDR1 and CDR2 (germline): SGHDN, FVKESK. The CDR3 consists of 14 residues.

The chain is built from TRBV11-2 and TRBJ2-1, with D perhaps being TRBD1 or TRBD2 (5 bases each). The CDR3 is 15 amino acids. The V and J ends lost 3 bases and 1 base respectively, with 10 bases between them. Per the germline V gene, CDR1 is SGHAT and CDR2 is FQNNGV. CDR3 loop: CASSFGWGSYNEQFF. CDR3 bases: TGTGCCAGCAGCTTTGGGTGGGGGTCCTACAATGAGCAGTTCTTC.

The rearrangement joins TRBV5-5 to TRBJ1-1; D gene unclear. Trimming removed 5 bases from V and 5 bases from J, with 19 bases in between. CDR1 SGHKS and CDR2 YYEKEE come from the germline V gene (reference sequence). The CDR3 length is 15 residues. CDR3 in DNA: TGTGCCAGCAGTGTATTAAGGGTGTCATGGACTGAAGCTTTCTTT. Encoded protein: CASSVLRVSWTEAFF.

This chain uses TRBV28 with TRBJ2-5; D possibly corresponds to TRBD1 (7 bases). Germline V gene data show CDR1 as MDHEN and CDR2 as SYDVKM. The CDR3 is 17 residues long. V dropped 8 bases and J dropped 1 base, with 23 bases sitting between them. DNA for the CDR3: TGTGCCAGCGGGACCTGGAGGGACAGCCGAATCCAAGAGACCCAGTACTTC. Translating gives CASGTWRDSRIQETQYF.

CDR3 nucleotide sequence: TGTGCCAGCAGCTTAGATGAGCAGGGGGGGACCCAGTACTTC. This translates into CASSLDEQGGTQYF. The chain links TRBV11-3 to TRBJ2-5; D perhaps matches TRBD1 (7 bases). Trimming left V 0 bases short and J 7 bases short, with 12 bases between. The CDR3 covers 14 residues. Germline CDR1 and CDR2: SGHNT and YENEEA.